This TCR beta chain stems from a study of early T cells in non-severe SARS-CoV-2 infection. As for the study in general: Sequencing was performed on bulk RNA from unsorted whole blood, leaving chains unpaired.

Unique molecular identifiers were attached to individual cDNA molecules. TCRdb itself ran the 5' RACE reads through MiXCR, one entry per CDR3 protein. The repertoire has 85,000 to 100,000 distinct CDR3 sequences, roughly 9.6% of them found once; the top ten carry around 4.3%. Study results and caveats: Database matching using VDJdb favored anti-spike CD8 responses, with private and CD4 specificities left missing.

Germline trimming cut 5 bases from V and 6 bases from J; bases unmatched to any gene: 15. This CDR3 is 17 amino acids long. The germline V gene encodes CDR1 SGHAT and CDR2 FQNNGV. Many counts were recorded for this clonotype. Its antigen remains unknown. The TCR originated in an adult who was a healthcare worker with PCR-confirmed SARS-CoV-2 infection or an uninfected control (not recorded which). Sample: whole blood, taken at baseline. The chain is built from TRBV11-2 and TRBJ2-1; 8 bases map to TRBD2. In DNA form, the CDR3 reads TGTGCCAGCAGCCCAATCTTCGGGGCGGGGGGACCCAATGAGCAGTTCTTC. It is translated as CASSPIFGAGGPNEQFF.